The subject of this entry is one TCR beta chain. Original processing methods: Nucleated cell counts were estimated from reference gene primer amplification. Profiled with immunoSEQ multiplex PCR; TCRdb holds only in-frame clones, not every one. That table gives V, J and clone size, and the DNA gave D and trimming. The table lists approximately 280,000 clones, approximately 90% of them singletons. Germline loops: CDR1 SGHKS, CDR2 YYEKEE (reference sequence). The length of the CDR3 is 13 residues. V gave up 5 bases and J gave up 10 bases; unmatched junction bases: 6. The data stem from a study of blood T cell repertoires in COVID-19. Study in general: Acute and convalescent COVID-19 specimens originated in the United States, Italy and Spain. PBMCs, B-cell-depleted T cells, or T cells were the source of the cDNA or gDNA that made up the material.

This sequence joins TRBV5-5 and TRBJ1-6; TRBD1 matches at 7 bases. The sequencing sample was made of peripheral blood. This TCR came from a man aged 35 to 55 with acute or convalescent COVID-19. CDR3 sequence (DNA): TGTGCCAGCAGGCCTACAGGGGAGTCACCCCTCCACTTT. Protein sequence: CASRPTGESPLHF. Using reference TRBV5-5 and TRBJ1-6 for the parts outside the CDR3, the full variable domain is DAGVTQSPTHLIKTRGQQVTLRCSPISGHKSVSWYQQVLGQGPQFIFQYYEKEERGRGNFPDRFSARQFPNYSSELNVNALLLGDSALYLCASRPTGESPLHFGNGTRLTVT.